The clone carrying this T cell receptor (beta chain) showed up just a few times. This entry is derived from a study of Ad26.COV2.S vaccination and SARS-CoV-2 variants. Study background: Intramuscular Ad26.COV2.S doses were given once or twice, 56 days apart.

Assay used: immunoSEQ multiplex PCR; TCRdb lists only in-frame clones, some missing. This table holds roughly 320,000 clones, 85% found once. Germline assignment: CDR1 SEHNR and CDR2 FQNEAQ (reference sequence). The CDR3 contains 14 residues. Losses at the gene ends were 5 bases for V and 6 bases for J; bases not matched to a gene: 5. As to treatment: about 20 received Ad26.COV2.S at low or high dose, single or two shots; about 5 received placebo; per-sample allocation not given. Specimen acquisition occurred on day 63 following the initial vaccine or placebo injection. This specimen consisted of peripheral blood, obtained in a trial of Ad26.COV2.S vaccine versus placebo. The sequence was obtained from a person between 18 and 60 years old who received the Ad26.COV2.S COVID-19 vaccine or a placebo. The J gene is TRBJ2-2, the V gene TRBV7-9; 8 bases agree with TRBD1. The CDR3 region has the DNA TGTGCCAGCAGCGGACCCAGGGGGCCCGGGGAGCTGTTTTTT. Translation gives CASSGPRGPGELFF.